Presented here are 19 T cell receptor beta chains from one specimen sequenced in a study of a mutant IDH1 vaccine in newly diagnosed glioma. Sequenced by immunoSEQ multiplex PCR; TCRdb stores in-frame clones only, minus some. The sample shows about 50,000 clones, less than 90% of them seen only once. Time point of the sample: week 35, safety follow-up. The investigators gave 300 ug of mutant IDH1 20-mer peptide in each vaccine dose, together with topical imiquimod. Their target antigens are unknown. The sample here was PBMCs, taken from a glioma patient whose treatment included an IDH1 peptide vaccine. Receptors were obtained from a woman under 30 with glioma.

The chain combines TRBV19 with TRBJ1-1; D call uncertain. The V gene's germline CDR1 is LNHDA and CDR2 SQIVND (reference sequence). The CDR3 loop spans 13 amino acids. The V gene lost 7 bases and the J gene lost 1 base, with 10 bases spanning the gap. CDR3: CASIPAGNTEAFF. The CDR3 region has the DNA TGTGCCAGTATACCGGCGGGGAACACTGAAGCTTTCTTT.

This rearrangement joins TRBV7-2 to TRBJ1-6; D is possibly TRBD1 (5 bases). The germline gives CDR1 SGHTA, CDR2 FQGNSA. This CDR3 spans 15 amino acids. Trimming shortened V by 1 base and J by 9 bases, and 13 bases separated the two germline ends. CDR3 sequence reads: CASSLGSQGSSPLHF. CDR3 nucleotides: TGTGCCAGCAGCTTAGGCTCGCAGGGTAGTTCACCCCTCCACTTT.

The V and J genes are TRBV5-1 and TRBJ1-1; a possible D gene is TRBD1 (5 bases). The germline V gene has CDR1 SGHRS and CDR2 YFSETQ. Trimming removed 3 bases from V and 0 bases from J, with 21 bases in between. This CDR3 is built from 18 residues. CDR3 DNA sequence: TGCGCCAGCAGCTCGGCCGAGACAGATACTTATATGAACACTGAAGCTTTCTTT. Protein: CASSSAETDTYMNTEAFF.

The CDR3 DNA follows: TGTGCCTGGAGGCCCGGACTAGCGGACACAGATACGCAGTATTTT. This encodes CAWRPGLADTDTQYF. The V and J genes are TRBV30 and TRBJ2-3; 10 nucleotides match TRBD2. V shed 3 bases and J 2 bases; nucleotides not matched to a gene: 5. This CDR3 region has 15 residues. Germline CDR1 and CDR2: GTSNPN and SVGIG (reference sequence). Using reference TRBV30 and TRBJ2-3 for the parts outside the CDR3, the full variable domain is SQTIHQWPATLVQPVGSPLSLECTVEGTSNPNLYWYRQAAGRGLQLLFYSVGIGQISSEVPQNLSASRPQDRQFILSSKKLLLSDSGFYLCAWRPGLADTDTQYFGPGTRLTVL.

The V gene is TRBV20-1, the J gene TRBJ2-3; D is ambiguous. The germline gives CDR1 DFQATT, CDR2 SNEGSKA (reference sequence). Trimming took 3 bases from V and 12 from J, leaving 13 bases between them. This CDR3 contains 11 residues. The CDR3 region has the DNA TGCAGTGCTAGTTTGGCGAGTAATCAGTATTTT. It specifies CSASLASNQYF.

This clone was observed a few times. The CDR3 region has the DNA TGTGCCAGCAGCCCTGGAGGACGCCACTACGAGCAGTACTTC. This sequence encodes CASSPGGRHYEQYF. V and J are TRBV27 and TRBJ2-7, with D possibly TRBD2 on 5 matching bases. Germline V lookup: CDR1 MNHEY, CDR2 SMNVEV (reference sequence). V shed 6 bases and J shed 3 bases, with 15 bases lying between them. The CDR3 runs to 14 residues.

In its sample, this clone is medium-sized. V gene TRBV6-4 combines with J gene TRBJ2-1; D is uncertain. Trimming removed 3 bases from V and 6 bases from J, with 9 bases in between. The CDR3 length is 13 residues. Germline CDR1 MRHNA, CDR2 SNTAGT. The CDR3 DNA is TGTGCCAGCAGTGAAAAAGAAAGCAATGAGCAGTTCTTC. This codes for CASSEKESNEQFF.

This clone is a singleton in its sample. V and J are TRBV5-6 and TRBJ2-2; TRBD1 matches 7 bases. Germline CDR1 is SGHDT and CDR2 is YYEEEE. Trimming removed 0 bases from V and 5 bases from J; junction bases left unmatched: 4. The CDR3 contains 15 residues. CDR3 nucleotides: TGTGCCAGCAGCTTGGAACAGGGGTTAACCGGGGAGCTGTTTTTT. It specifies CASSLEQGLTGELFF.

The chain joins TRBV11-3 to TRBJ2-7; D call uncertain. The germline V gene encodes CDR1 SGHNT and CDR2 YENEEA. The ends were cut back, 1 base at V and 10 bases at J, with 14 bases in the middle. The CDR3 is made up of 13 amino acids. The DNA of the CDR3 is TGTGCCAGCAGCTTAGTACCCCTCCTTCACCAGTACTTC. This sequence encodes CASSLVPLLHQYF.

The chain uses TRBV27 and TRBJ2-7; no definite D call. This CDR3 is 11 amino acids long. CDR1 and CDR2 from the germline V gene are MNHEY and SMNVEV (reference sequence). The V end lost 3 bases, the J end lost 4 bases, and 4 bases lay between the germline ends. The CDR3 is CASSFGYEQYF. The CDR3 DNA sequence: TGTGCCAGCAGTTTCGGGTACGAGCAGTACTTC.

The chain is built from TRBV30 and TRBJ2-7, with 10 bases fitting TRBD2. V was pared by 0 bases and J by 6 bases, with 2 bases of the junction left unmatched. The germline V gene encodes CDR1 GTSNPN and CDR2 SVGIG (reference sequence). This CDR3 is 13 amino acids long. The CDR3 reads CAWSVIAGGEQYF. CDR3 nucleotide sequence: TGTGCCTGGAGTGTGATAGCGGGAGGCGAGCAGTACTTC.

V is TRBV7-8 and J is TRBJ2-3; D not resolved. The V end was cut by 2 bases, the J end by 2 bases, with 14 bases between. The germline CDR1 and CDR2 sequences are SGHVS and FQNEAQ. This CDR3 is 16 amino acids long. Here the CDR3 DNA reads TGTGCCAGCAGCTTAAAGAGGACGGCGAACACAGATACGCAGTATTTT. Protein: CASSLKRTANTDTQYF.

CDR3 sequence reads: CASSPTGVRGEKLFF. DNA for the CDR3: TGTGCCAGCAGCCCCACTGGGGTACGGGGGGAAAAACTGTTTTTT. The chain combines TRBV7-2 with TRBJ1-4, with D tentatively TRBD1 (5 bases). The germline gives CDR1 SGHTA, CDR2 FQGNSA. The germline V and J ends were trimmed by 5 bases and 8 bases, with 18 bases remaining between them. This CDR3 is built from 15 residues.

V gene TRBV2 combines with J gene TRBJ2-3; TRBD2 is a possible D gene (6 bases). This CDR3 has 13 amino acids. V lost 10 bases and J 0 bases, leaving 11 bases between the germline ends. CDR1 SNHLY and CDR2 FYNNEI come from the germline V gene. CDR3 amino acids: CATRTTSTDTQYF. The CDR3 bases are TGTGCCACCCGGACTACTAGCACAGATACGCAGTATTTT.

CDR3 DNA: TGCGCCAGCAGCGTGGTTGGGGTCGGCGGCTACACCTTC. As protein: CASSVVGVGGYTF. This chain connects TRBV4-1 to TRBJ1-2, with no clear D. The germline CDR1 and CDR2 sequences are MGHRA and YSYEKL. V was shortened by 5 bases and J by 8 bases, with 15 bases between the two germline ends. The CDR3 sequence is 13 residues long.

This chain joins TRBV4-1 and TRBJ2-2; 9 bases are a match to TRBD2. Looked up from germline, CDR1 is MGHRA and CDR2 is YSYEKL. This CDR3 region has 18 residues. Trimming removed 1 base from V and 0 bases from J; junction bases left unmatched: 6. DNA of the CDR3: TGCGCCAGCAGCCAAGTAATAGCGGGGGCTACGAACACCGGGGAGCTGTTTTTT. Its protein product is CASSQVIAGATNTGELFF.

The V call is TRBV27, the J call TRBJ2-7; tentative D call: TRBD2 (6 bases). CDR3 length equals 16 residues. The V and J ends lost 0 bases and 0 bases respectively, with 12 bases between them. Germline-derived CDR1 and CDR2 are MNHEY and SMNVEV (reference sequence). In DNA, the CDR3 is TGTGCCAGCAGTTTATCGGCGGGGACTGTCTCCTACGAGCAGTACTTC. It specifies CASSLSAGTVSYEQYF.

The CDR3 loop reads CASSLDLRETQYF. The DNA of the CDR3 is TGTGCCAGCAGCTTAGATCTCAGGGAGACCCAGTACTTC. The gene calls are TRBV7-9 and TRBJ2-5; D is ambiguous. This CDR3 region has 13 residues. CDR1 is SEHNR, CDR2 FQNEAQ, per germline (reference sequence). Trimming took 1 base from V and 5 from J, leaving 8 bases between them. The full variable domain, completed using reference TRBV7-9 and TRBJ2-5, is DTGVSQNPRHKITKRGQNVTFRCDPISEHNRLYWYRQTLGQGPEFLTYFQNEAQLEKSRLLSDRFSAERPKGSFSTLEIQRTEQGDSAMYLCASSLDLRETQYFGPGTRLLVL.

J is TRBJ2-1 and V is TRBV6-1; D remains unclear. The V end lost 6 bases, the J end lost 0 bases, and 3 bases lay between the germline ends. Germline loops: CDR1 MNHNS, CDR2 SASEGT. The CDR3 sequence is 12 residues long. In nucleotides, the CDR3 is TGTGCCAGCAGCCCCTCCTACAATGAGCAGTTCTTC. Translated, it gives CASSPSYNEQFF.